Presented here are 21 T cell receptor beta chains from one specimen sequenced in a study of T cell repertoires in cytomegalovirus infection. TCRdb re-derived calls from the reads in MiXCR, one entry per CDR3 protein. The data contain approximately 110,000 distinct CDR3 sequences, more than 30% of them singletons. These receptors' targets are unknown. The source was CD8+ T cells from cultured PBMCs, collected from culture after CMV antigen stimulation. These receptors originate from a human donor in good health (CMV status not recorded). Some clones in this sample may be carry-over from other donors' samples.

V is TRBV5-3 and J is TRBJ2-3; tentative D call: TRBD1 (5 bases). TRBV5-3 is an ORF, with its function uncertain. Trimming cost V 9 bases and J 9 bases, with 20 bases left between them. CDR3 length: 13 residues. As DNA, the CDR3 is TGTGCCACCCTAATTAACAGGAAGAAGACGCAGTATTTT. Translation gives CATLINRKKTQYF.

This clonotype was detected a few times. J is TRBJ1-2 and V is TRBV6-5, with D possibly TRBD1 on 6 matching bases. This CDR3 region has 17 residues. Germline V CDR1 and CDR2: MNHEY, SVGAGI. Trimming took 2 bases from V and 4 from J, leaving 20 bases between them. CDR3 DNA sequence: TGTGCCAGCAGTTACGATCAGTACAGGGCAGATACCTATGGCTACACCTTC. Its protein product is CASSYDQYRADTYGYTF.

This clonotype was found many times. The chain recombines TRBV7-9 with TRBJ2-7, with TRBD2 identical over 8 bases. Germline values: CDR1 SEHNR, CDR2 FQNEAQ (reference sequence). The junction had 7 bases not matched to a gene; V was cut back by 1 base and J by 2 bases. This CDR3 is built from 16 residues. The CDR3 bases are TGTGCCAGCAGCTTAGGAGGCAGCGGGGGCACCTACGAGCAGTACTTC. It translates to CASSLGGSGGTYEQYF.

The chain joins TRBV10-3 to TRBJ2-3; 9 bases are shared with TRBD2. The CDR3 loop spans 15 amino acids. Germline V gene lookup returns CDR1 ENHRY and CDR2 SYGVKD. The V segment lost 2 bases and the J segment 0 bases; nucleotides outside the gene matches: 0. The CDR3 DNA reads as TGTGCCATCAGTGAGACTAGCGGGAGCACAGATACGCAGTATTTT. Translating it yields CAISETSGSTDTQYF.

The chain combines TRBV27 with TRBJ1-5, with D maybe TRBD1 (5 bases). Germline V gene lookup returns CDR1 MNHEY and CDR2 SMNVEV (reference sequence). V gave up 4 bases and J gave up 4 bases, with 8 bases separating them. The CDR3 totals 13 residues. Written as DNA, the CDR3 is TGTGCCAGCAGTTGGACACAGAATCAGCCCCAGCATTTT. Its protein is CASSWTQNQPQHF.

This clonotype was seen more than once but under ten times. The CDR3 sequence is CASSIWGTGANVLTF. The CDR3 region has the DNA TGTGCCAGTAGTATCTGGGGCACAGGGGCCAACGTCCTGACTTTC. The V and J genes are TRBV19 and TRBJ2-6, with a possible D match to TRBD1 (5 bases). Trimming left V 3 bases short and J 4 bases short, with 10 bases between. CDR1 and CDR2 (germline): LNHDA, SQIVND (reference sequence). This CDR3 region has 15 residues. Drawing the rest from reference TRBV19 and TRBJ2-6, the complete variable domain is DGGITQSPKYLFRKEGQNVTLSCEQNLNHDAMYWYRQDPGQGLRLIYYSQIVNDFQKGDIAEGYSVSREKKESFPLTVTSAQKNPTAFYLCASSIWGTGANVLTFGAGSRLTVL.

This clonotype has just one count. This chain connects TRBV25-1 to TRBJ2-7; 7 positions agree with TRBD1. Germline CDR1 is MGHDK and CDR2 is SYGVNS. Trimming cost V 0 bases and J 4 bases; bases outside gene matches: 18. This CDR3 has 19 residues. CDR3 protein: CASSEYFGTVGQSGYEQYF. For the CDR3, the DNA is TGTGCCAGCAGTGAATATTTCGGGACAGTTGGGCAGAGCGGTTACGAGCAGTACTTC.

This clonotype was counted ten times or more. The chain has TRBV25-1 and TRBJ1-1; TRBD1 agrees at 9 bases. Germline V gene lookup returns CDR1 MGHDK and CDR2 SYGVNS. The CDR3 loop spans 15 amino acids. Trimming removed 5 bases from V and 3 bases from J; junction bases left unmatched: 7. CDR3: CASSKRTGEDTEAFF. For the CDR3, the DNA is TGTGCCAGCAGTAAAAGGACAGGGGAGGACACTGAAGCTTTCTTT. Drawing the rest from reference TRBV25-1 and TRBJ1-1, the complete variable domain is EADIYQTPRYLVIGTGKKITLECSQTMGHDKMYWYQQDPGMELHLIHYSYGVNSTEKGDLSSESTVSRIRTEHFPLTLESARPSHTSQYLCASSKRTGEDTEAFFGQGTRLTVV.

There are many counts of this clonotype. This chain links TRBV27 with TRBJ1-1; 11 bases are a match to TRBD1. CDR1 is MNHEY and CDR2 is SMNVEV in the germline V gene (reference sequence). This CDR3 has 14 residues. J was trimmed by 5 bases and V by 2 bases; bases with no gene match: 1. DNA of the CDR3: TGTGCCAGCAGTTTAGGGACAGGGGGAACTGAAGCTTTCTTT. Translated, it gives CASSLGTGGTEAFF.

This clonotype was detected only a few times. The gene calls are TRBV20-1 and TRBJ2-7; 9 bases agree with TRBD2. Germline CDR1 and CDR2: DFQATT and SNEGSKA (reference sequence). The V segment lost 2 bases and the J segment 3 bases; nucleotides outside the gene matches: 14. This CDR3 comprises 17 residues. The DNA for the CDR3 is TGCAGTGCTAGATCGGGACTAGCCGCCTTCTCGCTCTACGAGCAGTACTTC. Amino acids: CSARSGLAAFSLYEQYF.

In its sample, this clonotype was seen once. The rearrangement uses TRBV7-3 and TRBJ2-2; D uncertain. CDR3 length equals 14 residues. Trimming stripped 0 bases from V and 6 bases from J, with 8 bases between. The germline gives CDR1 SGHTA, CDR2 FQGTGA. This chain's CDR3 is CASSLTVNAGELFF. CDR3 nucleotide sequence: TGTGCCAGCAGCTTAACAGTTAATGCCGGGGAGCTGTTTTTT.

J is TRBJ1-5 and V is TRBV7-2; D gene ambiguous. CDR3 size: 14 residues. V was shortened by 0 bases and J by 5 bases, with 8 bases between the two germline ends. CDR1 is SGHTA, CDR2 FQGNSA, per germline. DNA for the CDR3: TGTGCCAGCAGCTTAGCGGCCGCTCATCAGCCCCAGCATTTT. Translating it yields CASSLAAAHQPQHF. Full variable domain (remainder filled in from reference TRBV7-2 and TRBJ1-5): GAGVSQSPSNKVTEKGKDVELRCDPISGHTALYWYRQSLGQGLEFLIYFQGNSAPDKSGLPSDRFSAERTGGSVSTLTIQRTQQEDSAVYLCASSLAAAHQPQHFGDGTRLSIL.

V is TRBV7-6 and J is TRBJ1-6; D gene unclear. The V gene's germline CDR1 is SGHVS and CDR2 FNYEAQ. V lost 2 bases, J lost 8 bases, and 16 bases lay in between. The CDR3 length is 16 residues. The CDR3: CASSLSPGDTDSPLHF. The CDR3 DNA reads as TGTGCCAGCAGCTTATCTCCTGGGGATACGGATTCACCCCTCCACTTT.

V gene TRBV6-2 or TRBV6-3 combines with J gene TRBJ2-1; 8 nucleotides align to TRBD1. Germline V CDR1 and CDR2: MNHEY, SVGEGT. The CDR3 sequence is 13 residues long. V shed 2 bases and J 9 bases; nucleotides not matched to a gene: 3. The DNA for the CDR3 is TGTGCCAGCAGTTACGACAGGGGCGGTGAGCAGTTCTTC. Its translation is CASSYDRGGEQFF.

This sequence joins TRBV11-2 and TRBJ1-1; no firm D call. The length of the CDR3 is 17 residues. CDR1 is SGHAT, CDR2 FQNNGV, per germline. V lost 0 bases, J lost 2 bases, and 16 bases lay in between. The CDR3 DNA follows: TGTGCCAGCAGCTTAGACCAATCCAGATTCTATAACACTGAAGCTTTCTTT. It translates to CASSLDQSRFYNTEAFF.

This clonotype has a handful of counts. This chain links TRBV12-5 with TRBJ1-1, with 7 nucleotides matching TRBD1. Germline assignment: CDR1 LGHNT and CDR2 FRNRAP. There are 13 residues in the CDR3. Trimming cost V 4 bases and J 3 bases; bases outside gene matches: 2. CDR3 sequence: CASGSGGYTEAFF. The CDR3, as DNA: TGTGCTAGTGGTTCAGGGGGATACACTGAAGCTTTCTTT.

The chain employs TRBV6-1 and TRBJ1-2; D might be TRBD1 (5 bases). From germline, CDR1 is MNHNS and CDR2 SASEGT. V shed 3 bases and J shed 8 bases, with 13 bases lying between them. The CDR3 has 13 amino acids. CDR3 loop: CASSELGRRGYTF. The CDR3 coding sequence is TGTGCCAGCAGTGAGTTGGGACGGAGAGGCTACACCTTC.

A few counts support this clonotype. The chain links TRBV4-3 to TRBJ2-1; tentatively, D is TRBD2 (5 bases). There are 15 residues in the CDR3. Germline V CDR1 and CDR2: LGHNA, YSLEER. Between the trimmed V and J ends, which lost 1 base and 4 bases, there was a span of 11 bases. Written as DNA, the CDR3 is TGCGCCAGCAGCCAAGGTGTCGGGGATTACAATGAGCAGTTCTTC. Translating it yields CASSQGVGDYNEQFF.

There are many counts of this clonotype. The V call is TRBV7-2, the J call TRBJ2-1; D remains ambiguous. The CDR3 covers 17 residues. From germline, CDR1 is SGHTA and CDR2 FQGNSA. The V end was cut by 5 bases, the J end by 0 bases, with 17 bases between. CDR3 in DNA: TGTGCCAGCAGCGATCCCCCCACAGCTAGCTCCTACAATGAGCAGTTCTTC. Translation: CASSDPPTASSYNEQFF.

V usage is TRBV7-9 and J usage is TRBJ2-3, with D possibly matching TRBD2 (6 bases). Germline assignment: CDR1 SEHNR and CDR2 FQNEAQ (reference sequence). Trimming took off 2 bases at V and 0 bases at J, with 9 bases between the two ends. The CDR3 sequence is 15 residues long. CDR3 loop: CASSLRRGSTDTQYF. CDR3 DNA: TGTGCCAGCAGCTTACGGCGGGGAAGCACAGATACGCAGTATTTT.

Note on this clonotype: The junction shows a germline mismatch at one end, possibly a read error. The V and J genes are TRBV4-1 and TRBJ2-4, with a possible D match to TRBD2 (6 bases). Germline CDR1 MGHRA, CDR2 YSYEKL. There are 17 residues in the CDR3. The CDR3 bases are TGTGCCAGCAGCCCAACGGTAGCGGATCTAGCCAAAAACATTCAGTACTTC. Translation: CASSPTVADLAKNIQYF.